The 14 T cell receptor beta chains listed next were all sequenced from one sample in a study of low-dose radiotherapy and immunotherapy resistance in tumors. TRAV- and TRBV-specific primers, spanning alpha and beta chains, primed first-strand cDNA. TCRs were amplified for around 20 PCR cycles with a constant-region primer and V-primer adapter. TCRdb redid the calling of the reads with MiXCR, one entry per CDR3 protein. The sample shows about 12,000 distinct CDR3 sequences, around 74% of them seen only once. The receptors stem from a human donor with advanced metastatic prostate, ovarian, gallbladder or colorectal cancer (not recorded which). This table probably holds off-target reads from a library built for another chain.

The chain carries TRBV7-6 and TRBJ2-1, with no clear D. V gave up 5 bases and J gave up 3 bases, with 8 bases separating them. The CDR3 length is 13 residues. Germline CDR1 is SGHVS and CDR2 is FNYEAQ. CDR3: CASSVTYYNEQFF. The CDR3 bases are TGTGCCAGCAGCGTAACATACTACAATGAGCAGTTCTTC.

The rearrangement links TRBV9 to TRBJ2-1; no reliable D call. This CDR3 is 15 amino acids long. Trimming pared 0 bases from V and 3 bases from J, leaving 10 bases between. CDR1 and CDR2 from the germline V gene are SGDLS and YYNGEE. The CDR3 region is CASSVGGGVYNEQFF. The CDR3 DNA is TGTGCCAGCAGCGTAGGGGGTGGCGTCTACAATGAGCAGTTCTTC.

The chain links TRBV14 to TRBJ1-2; 7 bases align to TRBD1. CDR3 length: 14 amino acids. Germline V CDR1 and CDR2: SGHDN, FVKESK. V trimming: 1 base; J trimming: 6 bases; junction bases outside the gene matches: 5. The CDR3 region is CASSQVDRVNGYTF. For the CDR3, the DNA is TGTGCCAGCAGCCAAGTCGACAGGGTCAATGGCTACACCTTC.

This chain uses TRBV12-3 or TRBV12-4 with TRBJ1-2; no clear D gene. The CDR3 totals 14 residues. V dropped 1 base and J dropped 6 bases, with 12 bases sitting between them. CDR3 nucleotides: TGTGCCAGCAGTTTAGTGGCAAGTCGAGATGGCTACACCTTC. This sequence encodes CASSLVASRDGYTF.

The chain joins TRBV5-4 to TRBJ1-1; D gene uncertain. Trimming pared 0 bases from V and 1 base from J, leaving 4 bases between. Germline assignment: CDR1 SGHNT and CDR2 YYREEE (reference sequence). This CDR3 has 13 residues. The chain's CDR3 is CASSLVANTEAFF. The CDR3 region has the DNA TGTGCCAGCAGCTTGGTTGCGAACACTGAAGCTTTCTTT.

This clonotype was seen a few times. V usage is TRBV29-1 and J usage is TRBJ2-1; D might be TRBD2 (6 bases). This CDR3 contains 13 residues. CDR1 is SQVTM, CDR2 ANQGSEA, per germline. V lost 0 bases and J lost 7, with 10 bases in between. The CDR3 sequence: CSVEEILANEQFF. In nucleotides, the CDR3 is TGCAGCGTTGAAGAAATACTAGCAAATGAGCAGTTCTTC.

This clonotype has a handful of counts. The V gene is TRBV6-6, the J gene TRBJ1-2; D call uncertain. Germline V gives CDR1 MNHNY, CDR2 SVGAGI (reference sequence). This CDR3 contains 12 residues. V was clipped by 4 bases and J by 8 bases, with 11 bases between them. CDR3 residues: CASSFTARGYTF. The CDR3 DNA follows: TGTGCCAGCAGTTTTACGGCGCGGGGCTACACCTTC.

The chain has TRBV23-1 and TRBJ2-7, with D unresolved. TRBV23-1 is reported as an ORF; its role is uncertain. This CDR3 comprises 9 residues. V gave up 8 bases and J gave up 9 bases, with 8 bases separating them. CDR3 region: CASRIGQYF. The CDR3 region has the DNA TGCGCCAGCCGCATTGGGCAGTACTTC.

This clonotype has only one observation. The chain has TRBV12-3 or TRBV12-4 and TRBJ2-7; the D gene is possibly TRBD1 (6 bases). This CDR3 has 13 residues. The V gene lost 5 bases and the J gene lost 2 bases, with 10 bases spanning the gap. The CDR3 nucleotides read TGTGCCAGCAGTCCCGGGACACCCTACGAGCAGTACTTC. Its translation is CASSPGTPYEQYF.

As DNA, the CDR3 is TGTGCCAGCTCCCCCGGGACAGGGGTATCTGGCGAGCAGTACTTC. It is translated as CASSPGTGVSGEQYF. V gene TRBV18 combines with J gene TRBJ2-7; 10 nucleotides align to TRBD1. V lost 6 bases, J lost 6 bases, and 11 bases stayed unmatched. The CDR3 consists of 15 residues. Germline-derived CDR1 and CDR2 are KGHSH and LQKENI.

The chain employs TRBV18 and TRBJ2-5, with a weak D call TRBD1 (5 bases). The CDR3 runs 16 residues. Germline CDR1 KGHSH, CDR2 LQKENI. Trimming stripped 5 bases from V and 1 base from J, with 17 bases between. The CDR3 sequence: CASSWSQGRLQETQYF. In DNA form, the CDR3 reads TGTGCCAGCTCATGGAGTCAGGGAAGACTCCAAGAGACCCAGTACTTC.

The chain uses TRBV12-3 or TRBV12-4 and TRBJ2-3, with 10 bases aligning to TRBD2. The CDR3 is made up of 15 amino acids. V shed 3 bases, J shed 6 bases, and the junction held 6 bases outside the gene matches. The CDR3 nucleotides read TGTGCCAGCAGTTTGCGTCTAGCGGGAGCTGATACGCAGTATTTT. It is translated as CASSLRLAGADTQYF.

V usage is TRBV2 and J usage is TRBJ2-2; D may be TRBD1 or TRBD2 (5 bases each). Per germline, CDR1 SNHLY and CDR2 FYNNEI. V was shortened by 6 bases and J by 1 base, with 9 bases between the two germline ends. The CDR3 totals 14 residues. The chain's CDR3 is CASRGTQNTGELFF. The CDR3 coding sequence is TGTGCCAGCAGAGGGACGCAGAACACCGGGGAGCTGTTTTTT.

The V and J genes are TRBV4-1 and TRBJ2-1; D not resolved. V was clipped by 2 bases and J by 1 base, with 9 bases between them. Germline-derived CDR1 and CDR2 are MGHRA and YSYEKL. The CDR3 totals 15 residues. CDR3 loop: CASSQIAFSYNEQFF. The DNA of the CDR3 is TGCGCCAGCAGCCAAATTGCCTTTTCCTACAATGAGCAGTTCTTC.